The 5 T cell receptor beta chains below were found in one sample sequenced in a study of blood T cell repertoires in COVID-19. Libraries were prepared by immunoSEQ multiplex PCR; TCRdb keeps only in-frame clonotypes and omits some of them. The table has about 50,000 clones, over 65% seen once; the top ten hold 10% to 15%. The specimen sequenced was peripheral blood. The receptors here all came from a human donor in a cohort sampled during active COVID-19.

This sequence joins TRBV9 and TRBJ1-1; 7 bases match TRBD1. CDR3 size: 15 residues. The trim removed 4 bases at V and 1 base at J, leaving 7 bases unmatched. In germline, CDR1 is SGDLS, CDR2 YYNGEE. The CDR3 coding sequence is TGTGCCAGCAGCCTGGCCGGGACAGAGAACACTGAAGCTTTCTTT. This gives the protein CASSLAGTENTEAFF.

The chain has TRBV18 and TRBJ1-6; 8 bases line up with TRBD1. There are 15 residues in the CDR3. Germline lookup yields CDR1 KGHSH and CDR2 LQKENI. V dropped 6 bases and J dropped 7; count of bases not matched to a gene: 8. This chain's CDR3 is CASSQTGTGNSPLHF. As DNA, the CDR3 is TGTGCCAGCTCTCAAACCGGGACAGGAAATTCACCCCTCCACTTT.

The chain carries TRBV6-2 or TRBV6-3 and TRBJ1-1; D is undetermined. CDR3 length: 13 amino acids. Trimming took off 5 bases at V and 1 base at J, with 8 bases between the two ends. CDR1 is MNHEY and CDR2 is SVGEGT in the germline V gene. The CDR3 sequence is CASSLRQNTEAFF. In DNA form, the CDR3 reads TGTGCCAGCAGTCTACGACAGAACACTGAAGCTTTCTTT.

The sample holds a few counts of this clone. The chain carries TRBV7-9 and TRBJ2-1, with 9 positions matching TRBD1. Looked up from germline, CDR1 is SEHNR and CDR2 is FQNEAQ (reference sequence). The trim removed 8 bases at V and 5 bases at J, leaving 7 bases unmatched. This CDR3 comprises 14 residues. CDR3 bases: TGTGCCAGCCGACCGGGACAGGGTAACAATGAGCAGTTCTTC. Its translation: CASRPGQGNNEQFF. The whole variable domain, remainder taken from reference TRBV7-9 and TRBJ2-1, is DTGVSQNPRHKITKRGQNVTFRCDPISEHNRLYWYRQTLGQGPEFLTYFQNEAQLEKSRLLSDRFSAERPKGSFSTLEIQRTEQGDSAMYLCASRPGQGNNEQFFGPGTRLTVL.

The chain combines TRBV28 with TRBJ1-5; a possible D gene is TRBD1 (5 bases). Looked up from germline, CDR1 is MDHEN and CDR2 is SYDVKM. The CDR3 has 15 amino acids. Trimming took off 2 bases at V and 4 bases at J, with 12 bases between the two ends. DNA for the CDR3: TGTGCCAGCAGTTTAGCCGACAGAGCGAATCAGCCCCAGCATTTT. This encodes CASSLADRANQPQHF.